This TCR beta chain stems from a study of blood T cell repertoires in COVID-19. Study context: Donors in the United States, Italy and Spain gave samples during acute or convalescent COVID-19.

Trimming left V 4 bases short and J 10 bases short, with 15 bases between. The CDR3 is 13 amino acids. CDR1 and CDR2 from the germline V gene are SGHRS and YFSETQ. In the original workflow: Reference gene primers were amplified, and this amplification served to estimate nucleated cell counts. Assay used: immunoSEQ multiplex PCR; TCRdb lists only in-frame clones, some missing. For V, J and clone size, that table is used; D and trimming come from the DNA. The table records about 46,000 clones, approximately 88% of them present only once. The genes are TRBV5-1 and TRBJ2-1; no reliable D call. The TCR sequence derives from a human donor with active COVID-19. The donor label of this sample is uncertain. Sequenced material: peripheral blood. As DNA, the CDR3 is TGCGCCAGCAGCCGAACTCCGGGTCCGGAGCAGTTCTTC. It codes for CASSRTPGPEQFF.